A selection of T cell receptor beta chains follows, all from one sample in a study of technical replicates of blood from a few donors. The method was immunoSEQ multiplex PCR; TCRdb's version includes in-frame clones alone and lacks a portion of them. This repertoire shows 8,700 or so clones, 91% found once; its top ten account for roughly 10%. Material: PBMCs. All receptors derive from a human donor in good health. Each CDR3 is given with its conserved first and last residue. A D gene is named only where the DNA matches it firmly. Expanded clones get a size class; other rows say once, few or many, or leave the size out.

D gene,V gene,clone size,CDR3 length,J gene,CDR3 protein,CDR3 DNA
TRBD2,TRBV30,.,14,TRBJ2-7,CAWTMAGVTYEQYF,TGTGCCTGGACTATGGCGGGGGTTACCTACGAGCAGTACTTC
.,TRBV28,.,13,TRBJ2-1,CASTWGGQSEQFF,TGTGCCAGCACATGGGGGGGGCAGAGTGAGCAGTTCTTC
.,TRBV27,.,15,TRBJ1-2,CASSPKGEGGYGYTF,TGTGCCAGCAGCCCCAAGGGGGAAGGAGGCTATGGCTACACCTTC
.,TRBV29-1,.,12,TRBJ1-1,CSVLGPNTEAFF,TGCAGCGTTTTGGGCCCAAACACTGAAGCTTTCTTT
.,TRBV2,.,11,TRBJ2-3,CASSVADTQYF,TGTGCCAGCAGTGTAGCAGATACGCAGTATTTT
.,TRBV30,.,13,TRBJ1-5,CAWSVGVNQPQHF,TGTGCCTGGAGTGTAGGGGTCAATCAGCCCCAGCATTTT
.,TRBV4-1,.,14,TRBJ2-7,CASSQGPRAYEQYF,TGCGCCAGCAGCCAAGGTCCCAGGGCTTACGAGCAGTACTTC
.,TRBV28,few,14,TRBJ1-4,CASSLLQGNEKLFF,TGTGCCAGCAGTCTGTTGCAGGGTAATGAAAAACTGTTTTTT
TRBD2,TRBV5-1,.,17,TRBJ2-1,CASSWSTAGGSYNEQFF,TGCGCCAGCAGCTGGTCCACAGCGGGAGGTTCCTACAATGAGCAGTTCTTC
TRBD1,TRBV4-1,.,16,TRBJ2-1,CASSLSGTGSYNEQFF,TGCGCCAGCAGCTTATCCGGGACAGGGTCCTACAATGAGCAGTTCTTC
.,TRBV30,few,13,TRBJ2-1,CAWSEDSYNEQFF,TGTGCCTGGAGTGAAGACAGCTACAATGAGCAGTTCTTC
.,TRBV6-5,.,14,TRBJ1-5,CASSLGRSNQPQHF,TGTGCCAGCAGTCTGGGGCGTAGCAATCAGCCCCAGCATTTT
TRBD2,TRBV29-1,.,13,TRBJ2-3,CSVGSGGTDTQYF,TGCAGCGTTGGGAGCGGGGGCACAGATACGCAGTATTTT
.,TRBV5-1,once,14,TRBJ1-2,CASSLANPNYGYTF,TGCGCCAGCAGCTTGGCTAACCCCAACTATGGCTACACCTTC
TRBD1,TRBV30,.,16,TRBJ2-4,CAWNPTGALAKNIQYF,TGTGCCTGGAACCCAACAGGGGCTTTAGCCAAAAACATTCAGTACTTC
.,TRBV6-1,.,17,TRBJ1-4,CASSEALLRQTNEKLFF,TGTGCCAGCAGTGAAGCTCTTTTACGACAAACTAATGAAAAACTGTTTTTT
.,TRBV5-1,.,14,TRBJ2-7,CASSFDRSSDEQYF,TGCGCCAGCAGCTTTGACAGGTCGTCCGACGAGCAGTACTTC
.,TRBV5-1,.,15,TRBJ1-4,CASSLGGRSDEKLFF,TGCGCCAGCAGCTTGGGAGGTCGGTCCGATGAAAAACTGTTTTTT
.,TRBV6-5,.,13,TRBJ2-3,CASSFVGTDTQYF,TGTGCCAGCAGTTTCGTCGGGACAGATACGCAGTATTTT
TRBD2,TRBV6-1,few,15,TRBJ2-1,CASSKTSGRPDEQFF,TGTGCCAGCAGTAAGACTAGCGGGAGGCCGGATGAGCAGTTCTTC
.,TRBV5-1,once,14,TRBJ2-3,CASSLTPSTDTQYF,TGCGCCAGCAGCCTGACTCCCAGCACAGATACGCAGTATTTT
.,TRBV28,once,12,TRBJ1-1,CASSWEQGRAFF,TGTGCCAGCAGTTGGGAACAGGGAAGAGCTTTCTTT
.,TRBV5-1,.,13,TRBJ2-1,CASSLASLSRQFF,TGCGCCAGCAGCTTGGCTAGTCTTAGTAGGCAGTTCTTC
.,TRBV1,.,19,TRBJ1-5,CTSSQVGTRLKNSNQPQHF,TGCACCAGCAGCCAAGTGGGGACACGTCTAAAGAATAGCAATCAGCCCCAGCATTTT